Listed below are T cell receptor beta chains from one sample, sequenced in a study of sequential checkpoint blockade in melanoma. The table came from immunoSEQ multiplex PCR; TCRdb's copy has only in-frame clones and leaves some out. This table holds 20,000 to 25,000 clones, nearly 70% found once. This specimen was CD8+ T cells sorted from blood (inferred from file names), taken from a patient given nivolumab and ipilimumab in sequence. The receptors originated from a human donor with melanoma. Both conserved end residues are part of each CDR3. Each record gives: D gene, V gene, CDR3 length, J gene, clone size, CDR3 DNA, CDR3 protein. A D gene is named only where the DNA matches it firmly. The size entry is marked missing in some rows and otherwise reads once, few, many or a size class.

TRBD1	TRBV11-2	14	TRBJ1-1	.	TGTGCCAGCAGCCCTAGACAGGGGGATACTGAAGCTTTCTTT	CASSPRQGDTEAFF
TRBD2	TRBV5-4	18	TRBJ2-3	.	TGTGCCAGCAGCTCCGGGACTAGCGGGGGGGCTGGCACAGATACGCAGTATTTT	CASSSGTSGGAGTDTQYF
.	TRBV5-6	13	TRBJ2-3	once	TGTGCCAGCAGCGTTACAGGCACAGATACGCAGTATTTT	CASSVTGTDTQYF
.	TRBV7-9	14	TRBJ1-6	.	TGTGCCAGCAGCTCAACAGGGCTTAATTCACCCCTCCACTTT	CASSSTGLNSPLHF
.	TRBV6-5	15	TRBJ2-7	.	TGTGCCAGCAGTTACGGGGGGTCCATCTCCTACGAGCAGTACTTC	CASSYGGSISYEQYF
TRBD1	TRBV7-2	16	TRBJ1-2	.	TGTGCCAGCAGTTATATAACAGGGGGCGGAGGCTATGGCTACACCTTC	CASSYITGGGGYGYTF
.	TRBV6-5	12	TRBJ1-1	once	TGTGCCAGCAGTCGGAGGGGTACTGAAGCTTTCTTT	CASSRRGTEAFF
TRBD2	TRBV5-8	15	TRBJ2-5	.	TGTGCCAGCAGCCCCGGACTAGCGGGGACGTTGCCCCAGTACTTC	CASSPGLAGTLPQYF
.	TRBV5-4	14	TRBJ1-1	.	TGTGCCAGCGGCGAAAGCGGTATGAACACTGAAGCTTTCTTT	CASGESGMNTEAFF
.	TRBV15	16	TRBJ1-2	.	TGTGCCACCAGCAGAGAGCTTGGCTGGGGGCAGGATGGCTACACCTTC	CATSRELGWGQDGYTF
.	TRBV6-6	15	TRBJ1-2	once	TGTGCCAGCAGTTACTTCTCACAGGACTATTTTGGCTACACCTTC	CASSYFSQDYFGYTF
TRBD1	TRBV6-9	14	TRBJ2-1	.	TGTGCCAGCGGTGGGACAGGGCCTTACAATGAGCAGTTCTTC	CASGGTGPYNEQFF
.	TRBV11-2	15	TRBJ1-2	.	TGTGCCAGCAGCCACGTATATGGGACTGAGAATGGCTACACCTTC	CASSHVYGTENGYTF
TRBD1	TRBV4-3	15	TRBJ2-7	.	TGCGCCAGCAGCCTGGGACAGGGGGCTATCGACGAGCAGTACTTC	CASSLGQGAIDEQYF
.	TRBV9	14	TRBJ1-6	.	TGTGCCAGCAGCCTCCCGGACAGTAATTCACCCCTCCACTTT	CASSLPDSNSPLHF
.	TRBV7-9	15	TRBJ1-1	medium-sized	TGTGCCAGCACCCCCGGGGGGGGCGGGGGCACTGAAGCTTTCTTT	CASTPGGGGGTEAFF
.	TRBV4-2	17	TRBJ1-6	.	TGTGCCAGCAGCCAATCGGTGGGTCCTCTAGGGGGTTCACCCCTCCACTTT	CASSQSVGPLGGSPLHF
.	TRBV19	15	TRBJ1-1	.	TGTGCCAGTAGGGTATCCCGGGGGGTGAACACTGAAGCTTTCTTT	CASRVSRGVNTEAFF
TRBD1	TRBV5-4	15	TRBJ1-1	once	TGTGCCAGCAGTGGGACAGGCAACCCTTGGAGGGAAGCTTTCTTT	CASSGTGNPWREAFF
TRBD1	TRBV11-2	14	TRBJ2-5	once	TGTGCCAGCAGCTACACAGGGGGTTGGGAGACCCAGTACTTC	CASSYTGGWETQYF
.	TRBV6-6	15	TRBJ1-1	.	TGTGCCAGCAGTTCCTGGGGCGGGGGTGGAACTGAAGCTTTCTTT	CASSSWGGGGTEAFF
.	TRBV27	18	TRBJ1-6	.	TGTGCCAGCAGCCCTTTATCTCACAGGAGCTCCTATAATTCACCCCTCCACTTC	CASSPLSHRSSYNSPLHF
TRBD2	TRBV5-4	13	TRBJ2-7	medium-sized	TGTGCCACCTCGACTAGCGGGGAGTACGAGCAGTACTTC	CATSTSGEYEQYF